The 14 T cell receptor beta chains listed next were all sequenced from one sample in a study of T cells in localized non-small cell lung cancer. Generated by immunoSEQ multiplex PCR, the TCRdb table keeps only in-frame clones and is missing some. The table shows 45,000 to 60,000 clones, with 80% occurring only once. Sequenced material: PBMCs, taken before any cancer treatment. The origin of the receptors is a woman aged 35 to 75 with stage II lung adenocarcinoma.

The CDR3 loop is CASRATGGKSYEQYF. CDR3 DNA sequence: TGTGCCAGCAGAGCTACAGGGGGCAAATCCTACGAGCAGTACTTC. This rearrangement joins TRBV2 to TRBJ2-7; 9 bases agree with TRBD1. V shed 6 bases and J 1 base; nucleotides not matched to a gene: 7. The germline V gene has CDR1 SNHLY and CDR2 FYNNEI. This CDR3 is 15 amino acids long.

The rearrangement joins TRBV5-1 to TRBJ1-1, with D perhaps TRBD1 (6 bases). V was shortened by 4 bases and J by 3 bases, with 13 bases between the two germline ends. Germline CDR1 reads SGHRS; CDR2 reads YFSETQ. The CDR3 has 14 residues. CDR3 sequence: CASSPSGVDTEAFF. DNA of the CDR3: TGCGCCAGCAGCCCTTCAGGGGTTGACACTGAAGCTTTCTTT.

The chain carries TRBV29-1 and TRBJ1-2; the D is unclear. CDR3 length equals 11 residues. V gave up 4 bases and J gave up 0 bases, with 3 bases separating them. Germline V lookup: CDR1 SQVTM, CDR2 ANQGSEA. The chain's CDR3 is CSVAANYGYTF. The CDR3 DNA sequence: TGCAGCGTTGCTGCTAACTATGGCTACACCTTC.

The J gene is TRBJ1-5, the V gene TRBV11-2, with D perhaps matching TRBD1 (5 bases). Trimming removed 4 bases at V and 2 bases at J, with 9 bases between. Germline values: CDR1 SGHAT, CDR2 FQNNGV. The CDR3 runs to 14 residues. CDR3 DNA sequence: TGTGCCAGCAGCTCGGGGGTGGGCAATCAGCCCCAGCATTTT. Amino acids: CASSSGVGNQPQHF.

This sequence joins TRBV7-3 and TRBJ2-1; 14 nucleotides match TRBD2. Trimming removed 5 bases from V and 6 bases from J; junction bases left unmatched: 6. The germline V gene has CDR1 SGHTA and CDR2 FQGTGA. This CDR3 contains 16 residues. The CDR3 sequence is CASSLTSGGAVNEQFF. As DNA, the CDR3 is TGTGCCAGCAGCCTGACTAGCGGGGGGGCGGTCAATGAGCAGTTCTTC.

The rearrangement joins TRBV7-2 to TRBJ1-5; D uncertain. CDR1 is SGHTA, CDR2 FQGNSA, per germline. V lost 4 bases and J lost 3, with 13 bases in between. The CDR3 totals 15 residues. For the CDR3, the DNA is TGTGCCAGCAGCTCCATCGGGAGCTTCAATCAGCCCCAGCATTTT. Amino acid sequence: CASSSIGSFNQPQHF.

The sample holds one count of this clone. The rearrangement links TRBV5-6 to TRBJ1-2; unclear D gene. Looked up from germline, CDR1 is SGHDT and CDR2 is YYEEEE. Trimming removed 1 base at V and 1 base at J, with 11 bases between. The CDR3 consists of 15 residues. CDR3 residues: CASSLKRSFNYGYTF. The CDR3, as DNA: TGTGCCAGCAGCTTGAAAAGATCCTTTAACTATGGCTACACCTTC.

This rearrangement joins TRBV5-6 to TRBJ1-3; TRBD1 is a possible D gene (5 bases). This CDR3 contains 16 residues. The ends were cut back, 3 bases at V and 2 bases at J, with 15 bases in the middle. The germline V gene has CDR1 SGHDT and CDR2 YYEEEE. DNA of the CDR3: TGTGCCAGCAGCTCCCTGGGGGGTGTGGCTGGAAACACCATATATTTT. Translating it yields CASSSLGGVAGNTIYF.

The J gene is TRBJ1-1, the V gene TRBV2; 7 positions agree with TRBD1. Germline V gene data show CDR1 as SNHLY and CDR2 as FYNNEI. The CDR3 has 14 amino acids. V lost 7 bases to trimming and J lost 6 bases; unmatched junction nucleotides: 11. The chain's CDR3 is CASNSQDRRAEAFF. In DNA form, the CDR3 reads TGTGCCAGCAATTCTCAGGACAGGAGGGCTGAAGCTTTCTTT.

This clone was detected a few times. The rearrangement joins TRBV7-8 to TRBJ1-6; a weak D match, TRBD1 (5 bases). Trimming took off 0 bases at V and 6 bases at J, with 12 bases between the two ends. The CDR3 consists of 16 residues. Germline V gene lookup returns CDR1 SGHVS and CDR2 FQNEAQ. The CDR3 coding sequence is TGTGCCAGCAGCTTAGCATGGCAGGGCGTTAATTCACCCCTCCACTTT. The encoded protein is CASSLAWQGVNSPLHF.

The rearrangement links TRBV5-1 to TRBJ2-1; 7 nucleotides align to TRBD2. Germline CDR1 is SGHRS and CDR2 is YFSETQ. V lost 7 bases and J lost 2; bases outside the gene matches: 9. The CDR3 has 15 amino acids. The CDR3 reads CASALPREAYNEQFF. For the CDR3, the DNA is TGCGCCAGCGCTCTCCCCCGGGAGGCCTACAATGAGCAGTTCTTC.

The chain uses TRBV4-3 and TRBJ2-5, with D perhaps assigned TRBD1 or TRBD2 (7 bases each). The assigned J gene may be wrong: the sequence end matches TRBJ2-7 better. CDR3 size: 15 residues. Germline assignment: CDR1 LGHNA and CDR2 YSLEER. The DNA of the CDR3 is TGCGCCAGCAGCCAAGGGGAGGGGGCTGGCTACGAGCAGTACTTC. This codes for CASSQGEGAGYEQYF.

The J gene is TRBJ1-1, the V gene TRBV30; D remains unclear. V lost 4 bases to trimming and J lost 3 bases, with 18 bases between them. Germline V gene data show CDR1 as GTSNPN and CDR2 as SVGIG (reference sequence). The CDR3 is made up of 15 amino acids. The CDR3 spells CAWIQRGSGDTEAFF. The CDR3, as DNA: TGTGCCTGGATCCAACGGGGATCTGGGGACACTGAAGCTTTCTTT.

This chain links TRBV5-1 with TRBJ1-2; D is unresolved. Between the trimmed V and J ends, which lost 0 bases and 3 bases, there was a span of 12 bases. Germline V lookup: CDR1 SGHRS, CDR2 YFSETQ. This CDR3 is built from 15 residues. The CDR3 nucleotides read TGCGCCAGCAGCTTGGTTGGCGTAACGGACTATGGCTACACCTTC. It translates to CASSLVGVTDYGYTF.